One and the same sample provided the 8 T cell receptor beta chains below, sequenced in a study of identical twins. MiXCR was run by TCRdb on the 5' RACE reads, yielding one entry per CDR3 protein. Of a few hundred thousand distinct CDR3 sequences in the sample, more than 9% were seen once. These data were also reused for a study on yellow fever vaccine responses in identical twins.

Sequencing was done on a sample of PBMCs. Receptors originate from a woman between 18 and 29 years old in good health.

The V and J genes are TRBV2 and TRBJ2-2, with 8 bases lining up with TRBD1. Looked up from germline, CDR1 is SNHLY and CDR2 is FYNNEI. J lost 7 bases, V lost 8 bases, and 6 bases had no gene match. The CDR3 spans 13 residues. DNA for the CDR3: TGTGCCAGCTTTCAGGGGGCGGTCGGGGAGCTGTTTTTT. Translated, it gives CASFQGAVGELFF.

This clonotype was recorded at least ten times. The V call is TRBV20-1, the J call TRBJ2-7; D is uncertain. Trimming removed 2 bases at V and 2 bases at J, with 16 bases between. This CDR3 comprises 15 residues. CDR1 and CDR2 (germline): DFQATT, SNEGSKA (reference sequence). CDR3 coding DNA: TGCAGTGCTAGAAAGGGCAGCCCTATACCCTACGAGCAGTACTTC. Translating it yields CSARKGSPIPYEQYF.

This clonotype has a count of ten or more. The chain couples TRBV20-1 to TRBJ2-1; TRBD2 aligns across 7 bases. Germline V gene sequence: CDR1 DFQATT, CDR2 SNEGSKA (reference sequence). The CDR3 loop spans 13 amino acids. V dropped 6 bases and J dropped 3; count of bases not matched to a gene: 5. The CDR3 DNA sequence: TGCAGTGCAACCGGGACTATCTACAATGAGCAGTTCTTC. Translation: CSATGTIYNEQFF.

This clonotype has ten or more counts. The genes are TRBV18 and TRBJ2-6; possibly TRBD1 for D (6 bases). The CDR3 runs to 15 residues. CDR1 is KGHSH and CDR2 is LQKENI in the germline V gene. With 2 bases removed from V and 2 bases from J, the gap between germline ends came to 7 bases. DNA of the CDR3: TGTGCCAGCTCACCAGGGGGCGCTGGGGCCAACGTCCTGACTTTC. This sequence encodes CASSPGGAGANVLTF.

The chain recombines TRBV12-3 or TRBV12-4 with TRBJ2-2, with 11 bases aligning to TRBD2. J gave up 2 bases and V 5 bases, and 1 base lay outside the gene matches. The CDR3 has 15 amino acids. The CDR3 region is CASSTSGRNTGELFF. The CDR3 region has the DNA TGTGCCAGCAGTACTAGCGGGAGAAACACCGGGGAGCTGTTTTTT.

In this sample, this clonotype turned up a few times. J is TRBJ2-5 and V is TRBV6-1; D might be TRBD1 (5 bases). Germline V CDR1 and CDR2: MNHNS, SASEGT. V lost 3 bases and J 1 base, leaving 9 bases between the germline ends. This CDR3 contains 14 residues. Here the CDR3 reads CASSEWQGQETQYF. CDR3 sequence (DNA): TGTGCCAGCAGTGAGTGGCAGGGCCAAGAGACCCAGTACTTC.

This clonotype was detected many times. This chain links TRBV11-2 with TRBJ2-7; 7 nucleotides match TRBD2. J was trimmed by 7 bases and V by 0 bases; bases with no gene match: 6. There are 14 residues in the CDR3. Germline CDR1 is SGHAT and CDR2 is FQNNGV. CDR3 in amino acids: CASSLEVGGGEQYF. CDR3 nucleotides: TGTGCCAGCAGCTTAGAGGTTGGCGGGGGAGAGCAGTACTTC. The full variable domain, its missing parts supplied by reference TRBV11-2 and TRBJ2-7, is EAGVAQSPRYKIIEKRQSVAFWCNPISGHATLYWYQQILGQGPKLLIQFQNNGVVDDSQLPKDRFSAERLKGVDSTLKIQPAKLEDSAVYLCASSLEVGGGEQYFGPGTRLTVT.

The table lists this clonotype with many counts. V is TRBV5-1 and J is TRBJ1-2, with 8 nucleotides matching TRBD1. With 4 bases clipped from V and 2 bases from J, the junction kept 10 bases outside the gene matches. CDR3 size: 16 residues. Germline-derived CDR1 and CDR2 are SGHRS and YFSETQ. In DNA form, the CDR3 reads TGCGCCAGCAGCCCGGACAGGGCCTCTCTAAACTATGGCTACACCTTC. Its protein is CASSPDRASLNYGYTF.